This record covers a single T cell receptor (beta chain). Its antigen is as yet unknown. The junction does not match germline at one end; this may be a read error. These data come from a study of T cell responses to AZD1222 COVID-19 vaccine. Study-wide points: Only 5 or 6 people who got AZD1222 tested seropositive at baseline. Increased Spike-specific TCR breadth and depth were observed after two AZD1222 doses. Vaccine-associated CD4 TCRs spanned spike, dominant at 160-218 and 743-854.

The CDR3 extends over 10 amino acids. Germline CDR1 is DFQATT and CDR2 is SNEGSKA (reference sequence). Sequencing was performed with immunoSEQ multiplex PCR; in TCRdb, only in-frame clones are kept and a portion is missing. This table holds more than 100,000 clones, 80% to 90% found once. This TCR came from an adult in good health. Source: peripheral blood, taken on day 0 of AZD1222 vaccination. This chain connects TRBV20-1 to TRBJ1-3, with D unresolved. The CDR3 bases are TGCAGTGCTAGGTGCCCGGGCCTCGATTTT. It translates to CSARCPGLDF.